This is a list of T cell receptor beta chains from one sample in a study of blood T cell repertoires in COVID-19. Profiling relied on immunoSEQ multiplex PCR, and the TCRdb table lists in-frame clones only, not all of them. The table lists 150,000 to 200,000 clones, around 83% of them singletons, with around 6.2% in the top ten. Material: PBMCs or T cells enriched from blood (not recorded which). These receptors were taken from a man in his forties who had recovered from COVID-19. CDR3s include the opening cysteine and the closing phenylalanine or tryptophan. The order of the fields is V gene, D gene, clone size, CDR3 length, J gene, CDR3 DNA, CDR3 protein. D genes are given only for firm matches. Only part of the rows carry a size: once, few, many, or a class if the clone is expanded.

v_gene: TRBV6-2/TRBV6-3
d_gene: TRBD1
abundance: -
len: 13
j_gene: TRBJ1-5
CDR3nt: TGTGCCAGCAGTCACAGGGGGGGTCAGCCCCAGCATTTT
CDR3aa: CASSHRGGQPQHF

v_gene: TRBV19
d_gene: -
abundance: -
len: 14
j_gene: TRBJ1-1
CDR3nt: TGTGCCAGTAGTATAGAGGGGACAAACGTGGGGGCTTTCTTT
CDR3aa: CASSIEGTNVGAFF

v_gene: TRBV5-4
d_gene: TRBD1
abundance: -
len: 15
j_gene: TRBJ1-2
CDR3nt: TGTGCCAGCAGCGCCGGGACAGTGCCAAACTATGGCTACACCTTC
CDR3aa: CASSAGTVPNYGYTF

v_gene: TRBV3-1/TRBV3-2
d_gene: -
abundance: -
len: 14
j_gene: TRBJ1-2
CDR3nt: TGTGCCAGCAGCCAAGATAACGGGTACTATGGCTACACCTTC
CDR3aa: CASSQDNGYYGYTF

v_gene: TRBV11-2
d_gene: -
abundance: -
len: 13
j_gene: TRBJ1-1
CDR3nt: TGTGCCAGCAGCTTAGGGAGGGGCACTGAAGCTTTCTTT
CDR3aa: CASSLGRGTEAFF

v_gene: TRBV27
d_gene: TRBD1
abundance: -
len: 15
j_gene: TRBJ1-2
CDR3nt: TGTGCCAGCAGTGCGTATTCCGGGACAGCCTATGGCTACACCTTC
CDR3aa: CASSAYSGTAYGYTF

v_gene: TRBV5-6
d_gene: -
abundance: -
len: 14
j_gene: TRBJ2-7
CDR3nt: TGTGCCAGCAGCTCAGCAAGGAGCTCCTACGAGCAGTACTTC
CDR3aa: CASSSARSSYEQYF

v_gene: TRBV28
d_gene: -
abundance: few
len: 16
j_gene: TRBJ2-6
CDR3nt: TGTGCCAGCAGTCGAAGAGGGCCCGCTGGGGCCAACGTCCTGACTTTC
CDR3aa: CASSRRGPAGANVLTF

v_gene: TRBV6-5
d_gene: -
abundance: -
len: 15
j_gene: TRBJ1-5
CDR3nt: TGTGCCAGCACCCGACCCGGGACAAGAAATCAGCCCCAGCATTTT
CDR3aa: CASTRPGTRNQPQHF

v_gene: TRBV9
d_gene: TRBD1
abundance: once
len: 15
j_gene: TRBJ1-2
CDR3nt: TGTGCCAGCAGCGTGGAGGGGGCGGAAGTCTATGGCTACACCTTC
CDR3aa: CASSVEGAEVYGYTF

v_gene: TRBV5-1
d_gene: -
abundance: once
len: 15
j_gene: TRBJ2-1
CDR3nt: TGCGCCAGCAGCTTGGAGAGGGGACTTCGTAATGAGCAGTTCTTC
CDR3aa: CASSLERGLRNEQFF

v_gene: TRBV2
d_gene: TRBD1
abundance: -
len: 12
j_gene: TRBJ2-7
CDR3nt: TGTGCCAGCCGAACAGGGGTCTACGAGCAGTACTTC
CDR3aa: CASRTGVYEQYF

v_gene: TRBV2
d_gene: -
abundance: few
len: 15
j_gene: TRBJ1-5
CDR3nt: TGTGCCAGCCGGGTGGGGCCATTTCGCAATCAGCCCCAGCATTTT
CDR3aa: CASRVGPFRNQPQHF

v_gene: TRBV5-6
d_gene: TRBD1
abundance: -
len: 14
j_gene: TRBJ1-1
CDR3nt: TGTGCCAGCAGCACTCCGGGACAGGGGATTGAAGCTTTCTTT
CDR3aa: CASSTPGQGIEAFF

v_gene: TRBV9
d_gene: -
abundance: -
len: 17
j_gene: TRBJ1-2
CDR3nt: TGTGCCAGCAGCGTGACCGACAGGAACCCCCACGTCTATGGCTACACCTTC
CDR3aa: CASSVTDRNPHVYGYTF

v_gene: TRBV3-1/TRBV3-2
d_gene: TRBD1
abundance: once
len: 16
j_gene: TRBJ2-5
CDR3nt: TGTGCCAGCAGGGGGGTAACAGGGGCTCGTGGGGAGACCCAGTACTTC
CDR3aa: CASRGVTGARGETQYF

v_gene: TRBV10-3
d_gene: TRBD1
abundance: -
len: 14
j_gene: TRBJ2-5
CDR3nt: TGTGCCATCAAAGCAGGGGGTTCCCAAGAGACCCAGTACTTC
CDR3aa: CAIKAGGSQETQYF

v_gene: TRBV9
d_gene: TRBD2
abundance: -
len: 16
j_gene: TRBJ2-5
CDR3nt: TGTGCCAGCAGCCCCGGACTAGCGGGAGCCCGCGAGACCCAGTACTTC
CDR3aa: CASSPGLAGARETQYF

v_gene: TRBV27
d_gene: TRBD2
abundance: -
len: 17
j_gene: TRBJ2-3
CDR3nt: TGTGCCAGCAGTCCAAGATCCCCGGGGGGGCCACAAGATACGCAGTATTTT
CDR3aa: CASSPRSPGGPQDTQYF

v_gene: TRBV7-2
d_gene: -
abundance: few
len: 15
j_gene: TRBJ1-1
CDR3nt: TGTGCCAGCAACCCTTCCAGATTTTCGAACACTGAAGCTTTCTTT
CDR3aa: CASNPSRFSNTEAFF

v_gene: TRBV6-1
d_gene: -
abundance: -
len: 13
j_gene: TRBJ1-1
CDR3nt: TGTGCCAGCAGTGAAGAGCGGAACGCTGAAGCTTTCTTT
CDR3aa: CASSEERNAEAFF

v_gene: TRBV20-1
d_gene: -
abundance: -
len: 11
j_gene: TRBJ1-4
CDR3nt: TGCAGTGCTAGACTCAATGAAAAACTGTTTTTT
CDR3aa: CSARLNEKLFF

v_gene: TRBV5-1
d_gene: TRBD1
abundance: many
len: 13
j_gene: TRBJ1-1
CDR3nt: TGCGCCAGTCGGGACAGGGGTGGCACTGAAGCTTTCTTT
CDR3aa: CASRDRGGTEAFF

v_gene: TRBV29-1
d_gene: -
abundance: -
len: 15
j_gene: TRBJ2-6
CDR3nt: TGCAGCGCTGGGACTTCAAGCTCTGGGGCCAACGTCCTGACTTTC
CDR3aa: CSAGTSSSGANVLTF

v_gene: TRBV11-2
d_gene: -
abundance: -
len: 19
j_gene: TRBJ2-2
CDR3nt: TGTGCCAGCAGCTTAGATCGGCGACCGCGGACAGCAAACACCGGGGAGCTGTTTTTT
CDR3aa: CASSLDRRPRTANTGELFF

v_gene: TRBV11-2
d_gene: -
abundance: -
len: 15
j_gene: TRBJ2-5
CDR3nt: TGTGCCAGCAGCTTAGGGAGGGCAGCCCAAGAGACCCAGTACTTC
CDR3aa: CASSLGRAAQETQYF

v_gene: TRBV27
d_gene: -
abundance: few
len: 14
j_gene: TRBJ1-1
CDR3nt: TGTGCCAGCAGGAGTGTGGGAGGGGTCACTGAAGCTTTCTTT
CDR3aa: CASRSVGGVTEAFF

v_gene: TRBV6-5
d_gene: TRBD1
abundance: -
len: 14
j_gene: TRBJ2-2
CDR3nt: TGTGCCAGCAGCCGGGGACAGCTCGCCGGGGAGCTGTTTTTT
CDR3aa: CASSRGQLAGELFF

v_gene: TRBV27
d_gene: -
abundance: -
len: 16
j_gene: TRBJ2-6
CDR3nt: TGTGCCAGCAGTTCCCCAAGTCGGGCTGGGGCCAACGTCCTGACTTTC
CDR3aa: CASSSPSRAGANVLTF

v_gene: TRBV9
d_gene: TRBD2
abundance: -
len: 16
j_gene: TRBJ2-5
CDR3nt: TGTGCCAGCAGCCTCGGACTAGCGGGGGCCCAAGAGACCCAGTACTTC
CDR3aa: CASSLGLAGAQETQYF

v_gene: TRBV27
d_gene: -
abundance: many
len: 13
j_gene: TRBJ1-2
CDR3nt: TGTGCCAGCAGCCCTGAGGGAAACTATGGCTACACCTTC
CDR3aa: CASSPEGNYGYTF

v_gene: TRBV9
d_gene: -
abundance: once
len: 17
j_gene: TRBJ1-3
CDR3nt: TGTGCCAGCAGCCCCCCGGTCTGGAGAAGCTCTGGAAACACCATATATTTT
CDR3aa: CASSPPVWRSSGNTIYF

v_gene: TRBV5-6
d_gene: TRBD1
abundance: -
len: 15
j_gene: TRBJ1-6
CDR3nt: TGTGCCAGCAGCTCCCGACAGGGGTATAATTCACCCCTCCACTTT
CDR3aa: CASSSRQGYNSPLHF

v_gene: TRBV18
d_gene: -
abundance: -
len: 17
j_gene: TRBJ1-4
CDR3nt: TGTGCCAGCTCAGCCCAGTCAACACTTACAGGGCCCGAAAAACTGTTTTTT
CDR3aa: CASSAQSTLTGPEKLFF

v_gene: TRBV7-2
d_gene: -
abundance: -
len: 13
j_gene: TRBJ1-1
CDR3nt: TGTGCCAGCAGCCCCCGGGTGAACACTGAAGCTTTCTTT
CDR3aa: CASSPRVNTEAFF

v_gene: TRBV19
d_gene: -
abundance: -
len: 17
j_gene: TRBJ2-2
CDR3nt: TGTGCCAGTAGACCCCGGGGTCGCACCCTTAACACCGGGGAGCTGTTTTTT
CDR3aa: CASRPRGRTLNTGELFF

v_gene: TRBV21-1
d_gene: -
abundance: -
len: 17
j_gene: TRBJ1-1
CDR3nt: TGTGCCAGCAGCAAAGAAAGGGTGCCGGGGGAGCTGACTGAAGCTTTCTTT
CDR3aa: CASSKERVPGELTEAFF

v_gene: TRBV4-1
d_gene: -
abundance: -
len: 18
j_gene: TRBJ2-7
CDR3nt: TGCGCCAGCAGCCAAGGGGTTTTCGGGTTTTTAGAGGTACACGAGCAGTACTTC
CDR3aa: CASSQGVFGFLEVHEQYF

v_gene: TRBV28
d_gene: TRBD2
abundance: -
len: 15
j_gene: TRBJ2-7
CDR3nt: TGTGCCAGCATAGACCTAGCGGGGTCCATCCACGAGCAGTACTTC
CDR3aa: CASIDLAGSIHEQYF

v_gene: TRBV27
d_gene: TRBD1
abundance: -
len: 17
j_gene: TRBJ1-6
CDR3nt: TGTGCCAGCAGTCCGGGACAGGGGTTAGGCTATAATTCACCCCTCCACTTT
CDR3aa: CASSPGQGLGYNSPLHF

v_gene: TRBV7-8
d_gene: -
abundance: once
len: 16
j_gene: TRBJ1-2
CDR3nt: TGTGCCAGCAGCCCAGGTCCAAGGGAGGGTGGCTATGGCTACACCTTC
CDR3aa: CASSPGPREGGYGYTF

v_gene: TRBV7-8
d_gene: TRBD1
abundance: -
len: 16
j_gene: TRBJ2-2
CDR3nt: TGTGCCAGCAGCTCCCCAGACAGGGGGGTCACCGGGGAGCTGTTTTTT
CDR3aa: CASSSPDRGVTGELFF